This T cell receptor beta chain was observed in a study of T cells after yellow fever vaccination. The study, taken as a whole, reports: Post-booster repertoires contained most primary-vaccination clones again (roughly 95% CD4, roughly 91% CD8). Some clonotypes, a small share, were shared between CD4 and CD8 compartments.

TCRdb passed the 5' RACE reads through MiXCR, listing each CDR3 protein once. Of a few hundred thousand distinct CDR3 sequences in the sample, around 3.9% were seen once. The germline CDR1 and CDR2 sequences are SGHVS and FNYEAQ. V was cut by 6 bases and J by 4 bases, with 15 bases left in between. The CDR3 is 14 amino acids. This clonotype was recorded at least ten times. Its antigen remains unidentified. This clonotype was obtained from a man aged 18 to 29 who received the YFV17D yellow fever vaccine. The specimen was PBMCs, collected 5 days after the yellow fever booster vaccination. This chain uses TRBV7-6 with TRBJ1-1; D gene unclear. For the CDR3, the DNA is TGTGCCAGCAGTAACCCTACCGCGAGCACTGAAGCTTTCTTT. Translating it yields CASSNPTASTEAFF.